One sample yielded the 27 T cell receptor beta chains listed below, sequenced in a study of blood T cells in healthy people across ages. Combining a sample-barcoded 5' primer with a J-beta primer mix, a second PCR ran for about 6 to 11 cycles. TCRdb called the 5' RACE reads again in MiXCR, with one record for every CDR3 protein. The sample contains 580,000 or so distinct CDR3 sequences, around half of which appear only once. Sequences were obtained from blood. The receptors stem from an elderly man in good health.

This clonotype showed up many times. This chain uses TRBV7-2 with TRBJ2-6; perhaps D is TRBD1 or TRBD2 (5 bases each). Trimming removed 2 bases from V and 0 bases from J, with 11 bases in between. Germline CDR1 reads SGHTA; CDR2 reads FQGNSA. The CDR3 spans 17 residues. The CDR3 protein is CASSLWGRHSGANVLTF. The CDR3 DNA reads as TGTGCCAGCAGCTTATGGGGACGCCACTCTGGGGCCAACGTCCTGACTTTC.

This chain links TRBV20-1 with TRBJ2-7; TRBD2 might be the D (6 bases). Germline V gene lookup returns CDR1 DFQATT and CDR2 SNEGSKA (reference sequence). This CDR3 is 14 amino acids long. The V end lost 5 bases, the J end lost 0 bases, and 14 bases lay between the germline ends. The CDR3 protein is CSALARGNSYEQYF. The CDR3 nucleotides are TGCAGTGCTCTAGCGCGGGGCAACTCCTACGAGCAGTACTTC.

The rearrangement uses TRBV6-6 and TRBJ2-2; D call uncertain. Germline CDR1 is MNHNY and CDR2 is SVGAGI (reference sequence). V lost 7 bases to trimming and J lost 4 bases, with 4 bases between them. This CDR3 has 11 amino acids. This CDR3 reads CASKTTGELFF. The CDR3 DNA sequence: TGTGCCAGCAAGACCACCGGGGAGCTGTTTTTT.

The gene calls are TRBV6-6 and TRBJ2-5; D gene uncertain. Germline V gene data show CDR1 as MNHNY and CDR2 as SVGAGI (reference sequence). The CDR3 covers 15 residues. V lost 2 bases to trimming and J lost 3 bases, with 13 bases between them. CDR3 nucleotide sequence: TGTGCCAGCAGTTACCCCCGTGGGCAGGAAGAGACCCAGTACTTC. Its protein is CASSYPRGQEETQYF.

V and J are TRBV11-3 and TRBJ2-5; 7 positions match TRBD1. The length of the CDR3 is 15 residues. CDR1 and CDR2 (germline): SGHNT, YENEEA. With V trimmed by 1 base and J by 3 bases, 5 bases remained unmatched. Here the CDR3 reads CASSLGATGEETQYF. The CDR3 nucleotides are TGTGCCAGCAGCTTAGGGGCTACAGGGGAAGAGACCCAGTACTTC.

This chain uses TRBV6-6 with TRBJ2-3; possibly TRBD2 for D (5 bases). This CDR3 has 14 amino acids. Germline V lookup: CDR1 MNHNY, CDR2 SVGAGI (reference sequence). The V and J ends lost 8 bases and 2 bases respectively, with 14 bases between them. CDR3 in amino acids: CASDTSSVTDTQYF. In DNA form, the CDR3 reads TGTGCCAGCGATACTAGTTCTGTCACAGATACGCAGTATTTT.

The rearrangement uses TRBV18 and TRBJ1-5; 7 nucleotides agree with TRBD1. V was clipped by 5 bases and J by 4 bases; unmatched bases: 8. The germline gives CDR1 KGHSH, CDR2 LQKENI. The length of the CDR3 is 15 residues. The chain's CDR3 is CASSSSGQHNQPQHF. DNA of the CDR3: TGTGCCAGCTCATCCTCGGGACAGCATAATCAGCCCCAGCATTTT.

This clonotype was detected many times. V gene TRBV6-6 combines with J gene TRBJ1-2, with TRBD1 as a possible D gene (6 bases). V was shortened by 0 bases and J by 4 bases, with 12 bases between the two germline ends. The CDR3 totals 15 residues. The germline CDR1 and CDR2 sequences are MNHNY and SVGAGI (reference sequence). The CDR3 nucleotides read TGTGCCAGCAGTTACTCGACAGGTTCCGGCTATGGCTACACCTTC. Residues: CASSYSTGSGYGYTF.

This clonotype was seen more than once but under ten times. As DNA, the CDR3 is TGCAGCGTTGGGACTAGCGCCTACAATGAGCAGTTCTTC. Protein product: CSVGTSAYNEQFF. This sequence joins TRBV29-1 and TRBJ2-1, with 9 bases aligning to TRBD2. The V segment lost 4 bases and the J segment 2 bases; nucleotides outside the gene matches: 0. CDR3 length equals 13 residues. Per germline, CDR1 SQVTM and CDR2 ANQGSEA.

Written as DNA, the CDR3 is TGTGCCAGTAGCGGGGGGGTGGAAACAGATACGCAGTATTTT. Protein sequence: CASSGGVETDTQYF. V gene TRBV12-3 or TRBV12-4 combines with J gene TRBJ2-3, with 11 nucleotides matching TRBD2. Trimming took 9 bases from V and 3 from J; bases not matched to a gene: 5. This CDR3 has 14 residues.

This clonotype was picked up a small number of times. The V and J genes are TRBV29-1 and TRBJ2-5, with 9 bases matching TRBD2. The junction had 7 bases not matched to a gene; V was cut back by 6 bases and J by 2 bases. The CDR3 contains 14 residues. CDR1 is SQVTM, CDR2 ANQGSEA, per germline. The CDR3 loop is CSVDPSGIQETQYF. The CDR3 DNA is TGCAGCGTGGACCCTAGCGGGATTCAAGAGACCCAGTACTTC.

This clonotype was counted between two and nine times. This chain joins TRBV20-1 and TRBJ2-5; D remains ambiguous. There are 13 residues in the CDR3. Deletions cut 3 bases from V and 4 bases from J, with 12 bases between. The V gene's germline CDR1 is DFQATT and CDR2 SNEGSKA (reference sequence). The CDR3 coding sequence is TGCAGTGCTAGTACCAGTCCGAGAGAGACCCAGTACTTC. Its translation is CSASTSPRETQYF.

V is TRBV7-9 and J is TRBJ2-5; D not resolved. The J call may be faulty, since TRBJ2-7 better matches the DNA end. The germline gives CDR1 SEHNR, CDR2 FQNEAQ (reference sequence). The length of the CDR3 is 13 residues. The CDR3: CASSLVLGAEQYF. The CDR3 DNA follows: TGTGCCAGCAGCTTAGTTCTGGGTGCCGAGCAGTACTTC.

V and J are TRBV27 and TRBJ2-5, with D uncertain. V lost 6 bases and J lost 0, with 8 bases in between. The CDR3 totals 13 residues. In germline, CDR1 is MNHEY, CDR2 SMNVEV (reference sequence). Here the CDR3 DNA reads TGTGCCAGCAGGAGCGAAAACCAAGAGACCCAGTACTTC. As protein: CASRSENQETQYF.

In this sample, this clonotype turned up a few times. It may be a read error: a sequence one base away is much more abundant. The chain is built from TRBV6-6 and TRBJ2-1, with TRBD1 identical over 11 bases. Germline CDR1 is MNHNY and CDR2 is SVGAGI (reference sequence). This CDR3 contains 14 residues. V shed 5 bases and J 7 bases; nucleotides not matched to a gene: 4. The CDR3 region is CASSVGQGANEQFF. CDR3 coding DNA: TGTGCCAGCAGTGTAGGACAGGGGGCTAATGAGCAGTTCTTC.

This chain links TRBV18 with TRBJ2-7; TRBD1 aligns across 7 bases. Per germline, CDR1 KGHSH and CDR2 LQKENI. Trimming cost V 2 bases and J 3 bases; bases outside gene matches: 4. The CDR3 contains 14 residues. In DNA form, the CDR3 reads TGTGCCAGCTCACCAAGGACAGGTTACTACGAGCAGTACTTC. It translates to CASSPRTGYYEQYF.

This clonotype was counted ten times or more. The rearrangement joins TRBV6-5 to TRBJ1-1, with 8 bases matching TRBD1. The CDR3 length is 14 residues. CDR1 is MNHEY and CDR2 is SVGAGI in the germline V gene. V was clipped by 5 bases and J by 1 base; unmatched bases: 3. CDR3 residues: CASSPGTGNTEAFF. CDR3 coding DNA: TGTGCCAGCAGTCCCGGGACAGGGAACACTGAAGCTTTCTTT.

The chain couples TRBV5-6 to TRBJ2-7, with 9 bases lining up with TRBD2. V lost 3 bases to trimming and J lost 2 bases; unmatched junction nucleotides: 9. The CDR3 loop spans 16 amino acids. Germline V lookup: CDR1 SGHDT, CDR2 YYEEEE. In DNA, the CDR3 is TGTGCCAGCAGCTCCCCACCGGGGACTAGCACCTACGAGCAGTACTTC. It translates to CASSSPPGTSTYEQYF.

The chain combines TRBV7-9 with TRBJ2-7, with D possibly TRBD1 on 6 matching bases. CDR3 length: 16 amino acids. Germline CDR1 SEHNR, CDR2 FQNEAQ (reference sequence). The V gene lost 3 bases and the J gene lost 0 bases, with 15 bases spanning the gap. CDR3 sequence (DNA): TGTGCCAGCAGCTTCCACAGGGCTATTAGCTCCTACGAGCAGTACTTC. Encoded protein: CASSFHRAISSYEQYF.

The V and J genes are TRBV28 and TRBJ1-2; D is unresolved. The germline V gene encodes CDR1 MDHEN and CDR2 SYDVKM. The V gene lost 5 bases and the J gene lost 8 bases, with 18 bases spanning the gap. The CDR3 has 14 amino acids. DNA for the CDR3: TGTGCCAGCAGTCCCCCCGGGGTGACTAGGGGCTACACCTTC. This gives the protein CASSPPGVTRGYTF.

This sequence joins TRBV11-1 and TRBJ2-7; D is uncertain. The CDR3 has 13 residues. V lost 3 bases and J 3 bases, leaving 9 bases between the germline ends. CDR1 is SGHAT and CDR2 is FQDESV in the germline V gene (reference sequence). The chain's CDR3 is CASSFLVNYEQYF. Written as DNA, the CDR3 is TGTGCCAGCAGCTTCCTAGTAAACTACGAGCAGTACTTC.

This clonotype was seen repeatedly, ten times or more. The gene calls are TRBV27 and TRBJ2-7; 8 bases match TRBD1. Germline trimming cut 6 bases from V and 1 base from J; bases unmatched to any gene: 5. Germline V lookup: CDR1 MNHEY, CDR2 SMNVEV (reference sequence). There are 14 residues in the CDR3. The CDR3 region is CASSLRQGSYEQYF. For the CDR3, the DNA is TGTGCCAGCAGCTTAAGACAGGGGTCCTACGAGCAGTACTTC.

V and J are TRBV11-2 and TRBJ2-3, with TRBD2 matching 7 bases. The CDR3 contains 15 residues. Germline values: CDR1 SGHAT, CDR2 FQNNGV. After removal of 3 bases from V and 2 bases from J, the junction contained 5 bases not matched to a gene. The CDR3 region is CASSFPGGSTDTQYF. CDR3 coding DNA: TGTGCCAGCAGCTTCCCGGGGGGTTCCACAGATACGCAGTATTTT.

The chain recombines TRBV6-2 or TRBV6-3 with TRBJ2-1; 11 nucleotides align to TRBD2. The end of the DNA is better explained by TRBJ2-7, so the J call may be wrong. Germline V gene lookup returns CDR1 MNHEY and CDR2 SVGEGT. This CDR3 spans 15 amino acids. The CDR3 bases are TGTGCCAGCAGTATGACTAGCGGGAATTACAATGAGCAGTACTTC. Translated: CASSMTSGNYNEQYF.

The rearrangement uses TRBV5-6 and TRBJ2-3; a possible D gene is TRBD1 (5 bases). This CDR3 is built from 15 residues. CDR1 is SGHDT, CDR2 YYEEEE, per germline. V dropped 4 bases and J dropped 0 bases, with 12 bases sitting between them. The CDR3 DNA reads as TGTGCCAGCAGCCCGAGGACAATTAGCACAGATACGCAGTATTTT. It specifies CASSPRTISTDTQYF.

The rearrangement uses TRBV7-2 and TRBJ2-7, with 8 bases aligning to TRBD1. The CDR3 length is 17 residues. V gave up 1 base and J gave up 3 bases; unmatched junction bases: 11. Germline assignment: CDR1 SGHTA and CDR2 FQGNSA. CDR3 in amino acids: CASSLGGAGGFLYEQYF. The DNA of the CDR3 is TGTGCCAGCAGCTTAGGCGGGGCAGGGGGCTTCCTCTACGAGCAGTACTTC. Full variable domain (rest looked up from reference TRBV7-2 and TRBJ2-7): GAGVSQSPSNKVTEKGKDVELRCDPISGHTALYWYRQSLGQGLEFLIYFQGNSAPDKSGLPSDRFSAERTGGSVSTLTIQRTQQEDSAVYLCASSLGGAGGFLYEQYFGPGTRLTVT.

The V and J genes are TRBV5-6 and TRBJ2-5, with 8 nucleotides matching TRBD2. CDR1 is SGHDT, CDR2 YYEEEE, per germline. The CDR3 consists of 16 residues. V lost 1 base to trimming and J lost 2 bases; unmatched junction nucleotides: 7. The CDR3: CASSLYSPGGQETQYF. The CDR3 bases are TGTGCCAGCAGCTTGTATTCGCCGGGGGGGCAAGAGACCCAGTACTTC.